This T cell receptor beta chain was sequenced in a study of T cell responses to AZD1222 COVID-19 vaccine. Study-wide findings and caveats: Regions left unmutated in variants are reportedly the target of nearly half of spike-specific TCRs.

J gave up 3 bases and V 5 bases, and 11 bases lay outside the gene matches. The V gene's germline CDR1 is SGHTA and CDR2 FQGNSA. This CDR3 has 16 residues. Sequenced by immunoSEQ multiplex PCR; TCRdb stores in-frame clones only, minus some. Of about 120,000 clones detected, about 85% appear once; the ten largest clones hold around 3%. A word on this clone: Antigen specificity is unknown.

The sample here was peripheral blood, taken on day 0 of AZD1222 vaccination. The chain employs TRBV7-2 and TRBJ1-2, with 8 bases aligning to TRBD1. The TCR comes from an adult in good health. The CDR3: CASSTFQGASDYGYTF. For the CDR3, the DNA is TGTGCCAGCAGCACCTTTCAGGGGGCGAGCGACTATGGCTACACCTTC.